The clone carrying this T cell receptor (beta chain) was found a few times. A J-beta primer mix and a sample-barcoded 5' primer were used in a second PCR of about 6 to 12 cycles. Each cDNA was tagged by a template-switch adaptor containing 12 random nucleotides. Each CDR3 protein gets one entry after TCRdb re-called the 5' RACE reads with MiXCR. In the table there are almost 800,000 distinct CDR3 sequences, about 62% of which are singletons. The data originate from a study of blood T cells in healthy people across ages. J gave up 1 base and V 3 bases, and 10 bases lay outside the gene matches. CDR1 and CDR2 from the germline V gene are ENHRY and SYGVKD. The CDR3 consists of 17 residues.

Sequenced sample: blood. This receptor was obtained from a man aged 25-40 years in good health. The chain uses TRBV10-3 and TRBJ2-7, with 9 bases matching TRBD1. The CDR3 loop is CAISDNGQGWQSYEQYF. The CDR3 DNA sequence: TGTGCCATCAGTGATAACGGACAGGGGTGGCAATCCTACGAGCAGTACTTC.